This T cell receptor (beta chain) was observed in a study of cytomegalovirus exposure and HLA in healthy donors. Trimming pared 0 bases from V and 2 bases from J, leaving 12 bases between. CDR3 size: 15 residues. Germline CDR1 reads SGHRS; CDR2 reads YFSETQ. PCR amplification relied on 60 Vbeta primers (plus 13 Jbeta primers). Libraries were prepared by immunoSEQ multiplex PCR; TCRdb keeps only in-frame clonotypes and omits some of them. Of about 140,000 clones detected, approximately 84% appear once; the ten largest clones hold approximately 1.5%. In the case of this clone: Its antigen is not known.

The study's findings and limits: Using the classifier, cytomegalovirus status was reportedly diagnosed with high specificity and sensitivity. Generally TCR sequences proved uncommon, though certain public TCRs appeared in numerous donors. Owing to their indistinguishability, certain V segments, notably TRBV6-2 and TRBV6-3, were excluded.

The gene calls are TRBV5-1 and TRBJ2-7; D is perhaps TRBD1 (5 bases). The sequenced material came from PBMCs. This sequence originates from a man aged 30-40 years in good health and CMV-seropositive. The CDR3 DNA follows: TGCGCCAGCAGCTTGGCCGCAGACAGTCCCTACGAGCAGTACTTC. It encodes CASSLAADSPYEQYF.